The 4 T cell receptor beta chains reported below all come from one sample, sequenced in a study of blood T cell repertoires in COVID-19. Data came from immunoSEQ multiplex PCR; TCRdb stores just in-frame clones and leaves some out. The repertoire has around 280,000 clones, more than 75% of them found once; the top ten carry over 1%. The sample taken for sequencing was peripheral blood. These receptors were collected from a man aged 70-80 years with acute or convalescent COVID-19.

The rearrangement uses TRBV9 and TRBJ1-6; D is undetermined. Per the germline V gene, CDR1 is SGDLS and CDR2 is YYNGEE. The CDR3 sequence is 16 residues long. V lost 0 bases and J lost 5, with 12 bases in between. CDR3 in DNA: TGTGCCAGCAGCGTAGCCCCATCGCGGAATAATTCACCCCTCCACTTT. This encodes CASSVAPSRNNSPLHF.

This chain connects TRBV28 to TRBJ2-5, with 10 positions matching TRBD2. This CDR3 spans 17 amino acids. Germline V gene lookup returns CDR1 MDHEN and CDR2 SYDVKM. J gave up 3 bases and V 7 bases, and 14 bases lay outside the gene matches. The CDR3 DNA is TGTGCCAGCAACCACCCTAGCGGGAGCGGGAGGGAAGAGACCCAGTACTTC. As protein: CASNHPSGSGREETQYF.

V usage is TRBV28 and J usage is TRBJ2-7, with 7 bases identical to TRBD1. This CDR3 is 15 amino acids long. With 2 bases clipped from V and 0 bases from J, the junction kept 4 bases outside the gene matches. Germline-derived CDR1 and CDR2 are MDHEN and SYDVKM. The DNA of the CDR3 is TGTGCCAGCAGTTTAGGGACAGCTCTCTCCTACGAGCAGTACTTC. It translates to CASSLGTALSYEQYF.

This chain joins TRBV7-2 and TRBJ1-6; 7 nucleotides match TRBD1. The V segment lost 2 bases and the J segment 7 bases; nucleotides outside the gene matches: 8. Looked up from germline, CDR1 is SGHTA and CDR2 is FQGNSA. The CDR3 runs to 16 residues. CDR3 in amino acids: CASSLLDREFNSPLHF. The DNA of the CDR3 is TGTGCCAGCAGCTTACTCGACAGGGAATTCAATTCACCCCTCCACTTT.